The TCR beta chain described here comes from a study of CD8 T cells in Susac syndrome. Whole-study findings and limits: The study conceded that its TCR sequencing and HLA analysis involved relatively few individuals.

V shed 0 bases and J shed 4 bases, with 8 bases lying between them. The CDR3 has 14 amino acids. CDR1 KGHSH and CDR2 LQKENI come from the germline V gene. Random hexamers were used to reverse transcribe the RNA input (about 0.5 to 1 ug). An immunoSEQ multiplex PCR generated amplified TCR beta CDR3 products spanning 54 Vbeta and 13 Jbeta. A single record per CDR3 protein comes from TCRdb applying MiXCR to the immunoSEQ multiplex PCR reads. Of 150,000 to 200,000 distinct CDR3 sequences listed, roughly 95% were seen once; the top ten hold approximately 0.14%. As for this clonotype: Its antigen is not known.

This receptor was identified in a human donor in good health. The chain joins TRBV18 to TRBJ2-3, with D perhaps matching TRBD1 or TRBD2 (5 bases each). Sequenced: CD4+ T cells from PBMCs. The CDR3 here is CASSPPGAADTQYF. The CDR3 DNA reads as TGTGCCAGCTCACCACCCGGGGCCGCAGATACGCAGTATTTT.